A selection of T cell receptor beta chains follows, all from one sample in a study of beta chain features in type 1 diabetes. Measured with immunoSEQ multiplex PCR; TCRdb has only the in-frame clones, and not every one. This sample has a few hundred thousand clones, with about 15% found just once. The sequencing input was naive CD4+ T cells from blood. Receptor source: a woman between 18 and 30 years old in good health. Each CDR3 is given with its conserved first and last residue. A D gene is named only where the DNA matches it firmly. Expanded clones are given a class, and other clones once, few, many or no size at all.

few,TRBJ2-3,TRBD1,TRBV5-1,CASSPGQGTDTQYF,TGCGCCAGCAGCCCAGGACAGGGCACAGATACGCAGTATTTT
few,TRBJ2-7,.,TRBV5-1,CASSLPGREQYF,TGCGCCAGCAGCTTGCCAGGGCGCGAGCAGTACTTC
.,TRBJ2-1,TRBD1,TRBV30,CAWGDRAHEQFF,TGTGCCTGGGGCGACAGGGCCCATGAGCAGTTCTTC
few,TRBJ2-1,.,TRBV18,CASSPQRVAGSDNEQFF,TGTGCCAGCTCACCTCAGAGGGTAGCAGGATCTGACAATGAGCAGTTCTTC
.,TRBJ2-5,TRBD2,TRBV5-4,CASSPGGGGETQYF,TGTGCCAGCAGCCCCGGGGGGGGCGGGGAGACCCAGTACTTC
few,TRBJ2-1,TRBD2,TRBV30,CAWSGSGLAQTYNEQFF,TGTGCCTGGAGTGGGTCAGGACTAGCTCAAACCTACAATGAGCAGTTCTTC
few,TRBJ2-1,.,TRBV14,CASSQSGRSYNEQFF,TGTGCCAGCAGCCAGAGCGGACGCTCCTACAATGAGCAGTTCTTC
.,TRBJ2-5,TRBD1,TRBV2,CASRDSSMETQYF,TGTGCCAGCCGGGACAGTTCAATGGAGACCCAGTACTTC
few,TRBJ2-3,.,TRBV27,CASSFRWTDTDTQYF,TGTGCCAGCAGTTTCCGCTGGACAGACACAGATACGCAGTATTTT
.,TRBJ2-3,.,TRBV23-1,CASSRQGGSTDTQYF,TGCGCCAGCAGTAGGCAGGGGGGAAGCACAGATACGCAGTATTTT
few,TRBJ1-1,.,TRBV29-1,CSVEAQVNTEAFF,TGCAGCGTTGAAGCACAGGTGAACACTGAAGCTTTCTTT
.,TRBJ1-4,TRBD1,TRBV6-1,CASSGQGATNEKLFF,TGTGCCAGCAGCGGACAGGGAGCAACTAATGAAAAACTGTTTTTT
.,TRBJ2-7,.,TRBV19,CASSPTYEQYF,TGTGCCAGTAGTCCAACCTACGAGCAGTACTTC
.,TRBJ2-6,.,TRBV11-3,CASSSRANVLTF,TGTGCCAGCAGCTCAAGGGCCAACGTCCTGACTTTC
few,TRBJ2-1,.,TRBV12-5,CASGREAKAYNEQFF,TGTGCTAGTGGCCGAGAGGCGAAAGCCTACAATGAGCAGTTCTTC
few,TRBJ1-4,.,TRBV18,CASSPGTRTREEKLFF,TGTGCCAGCTCACCAGGGACCCGGACTAGGGAAGAAAAACTGTTTTTT
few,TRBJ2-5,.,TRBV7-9,CASSYRVPEETQYF,TGTGCCAGCAGCTACAGGGTACCGGAAGAGACCCAGTACTTC
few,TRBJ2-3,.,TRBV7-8,CASSLVSADSSTDTQYF,TGTGCCAGCAGCTTAGTAAGCGCAGACTCTAGCACAGATACGCAGTATTTT
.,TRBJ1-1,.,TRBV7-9,CASSLAANTEAFF,TGTGCCAGCAGCTTAGCGGCGAACACTGAAGCTTTCTTT
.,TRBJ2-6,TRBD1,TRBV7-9,CASRTERDRGVGANVLTF,TGTGCCAGCAGAACCGAGCGGGACAGGGGAGTTGGGGCCAACGTCCTGACTTTC
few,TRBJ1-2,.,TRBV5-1,CASSLAGDGYTF,TGCGCCAGCAGCTTGGCCGGGGATGGCTACACCTTC
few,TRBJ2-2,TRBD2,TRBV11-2,CASRRGLAGPTGELFF,TGTGCCAGCAGGAGGGGACTAGCGGGACCAACCGGGGAGCTGTTTTTT
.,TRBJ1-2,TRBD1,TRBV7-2,CASSSDRGHYGYTF,TGTGCCAGCAGCTCGGACAGGGGACACTATGGCTACACCTTC
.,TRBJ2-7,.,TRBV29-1,CSVEGQGGYEQYF,TGCAGCGTTGAAGGGCAGGGGGGATACGAGCAGTACTTC